Below are 4 T cell receptor beta chains sequenced from a single sample in a study of blood T cells in healthy people across ages. Next came a second PCR, run for roughly 6 to 11 cycles, which used a sample-barcoded 5' primer along with a J-beta primer mix. One entry per CDR3 protein, called by TCRdb with MiXCR from the 5' RACE reads. This sample has some 1.5 million distinct CDR3 sequences, with roughly 28% found just once. Sequenced material: blood. Receptors were obtained from a woman in her 30s in good health.

This clonotype was found many times. This chain joins TRBV7-9 and TRBJ2-5; D perhaps matches TRBD1 (5 bases). The CDR3 has 14 residues. Trimming left V 2 bases short and J 4 bases short, with 11 bases between. CDR1 SEHNR and CDR2 FQNEAQ come from the germline V gene (reference sequence). In DNA, the CDR3 is TGTGCCAGCAGCTTAACGCAGGGCGGAGAGACCCAGTACTTC. Encoded protein: CASSLTQGGETQYF.

This clonotype was picked up a small number of times. This chain connects TRBV12-3 or TRBV12-4 to TRBJ1-1; unclear D gene. V was shortened by 3 bases and J by 1 base, with 9 bases between the two germline ends. The CDR3 length is 14 residues. Written as DNA, the CDR3 is TGTGCCAGCAGTTTCTGGGGAGGGAACACTGAAGCTTTCTTT. Translating gives CASSFWGGNTEAFF.

This clonotype was recorded a few times. V is TRBV10-3 and J is TRBJ2-3; weak D call: TRBD1 (6 bases). In germline, CDR1 is ENHRY, CDR2 SYGVKD. The CDR3 extends over 13 amino acids. V lost 8 bases and J 0 bases, leaving 9 bases between the germline ends. CDR3 sequence: CAIGTISTDTQYF. Written as DNA, the CDR3 is TGTGCCATCGGGACAATAAGCACAGATACGCAGTATTTT.

This chain uses TRBV24-1 with TRBJ2-1, with TRBD1 matching 10 bases. V lost 9 bases and J lost 13; bases outside the gene matches: 11. CDR1 KGHDR and CDR2 SFDVKD come from the germline V gene. The CDR3 has 13 amino acids. The CDR3 sequence: CATGTGVSETQFF. Written as DNA, the CDR3 is TGTGCCACCGGGACAGGGGTATCAGAGACCCAGTTCTTC.